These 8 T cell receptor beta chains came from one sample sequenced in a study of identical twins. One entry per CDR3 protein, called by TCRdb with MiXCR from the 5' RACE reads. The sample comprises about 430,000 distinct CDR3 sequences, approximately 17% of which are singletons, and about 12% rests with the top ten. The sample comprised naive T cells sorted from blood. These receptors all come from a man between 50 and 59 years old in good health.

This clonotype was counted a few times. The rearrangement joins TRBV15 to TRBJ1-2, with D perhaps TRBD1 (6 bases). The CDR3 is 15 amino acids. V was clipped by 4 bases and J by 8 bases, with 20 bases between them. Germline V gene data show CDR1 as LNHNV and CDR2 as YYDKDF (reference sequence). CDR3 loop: CATSNLGGGIGGYTF. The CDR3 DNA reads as TGTGCCACCAGCAACCTGGGGGGCGGTATCGGCGGCTACACCTTC.

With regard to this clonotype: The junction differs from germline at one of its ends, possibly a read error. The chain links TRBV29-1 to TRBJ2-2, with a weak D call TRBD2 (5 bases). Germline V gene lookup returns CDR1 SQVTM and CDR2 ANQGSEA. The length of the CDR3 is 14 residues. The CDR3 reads CSAVRGLNTGELLF. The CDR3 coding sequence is TGCAGCGCCGTTCGAGGATTGAACACCGGGGAGCTGCTTTTT.

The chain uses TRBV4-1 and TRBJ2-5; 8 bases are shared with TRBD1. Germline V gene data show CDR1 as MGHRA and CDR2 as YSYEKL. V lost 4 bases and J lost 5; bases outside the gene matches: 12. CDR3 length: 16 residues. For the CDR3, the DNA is TGCGCCAGCAGCCCGACGTGGGGCGACAGGGGCGAGACCCAGTACTTC. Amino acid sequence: CASSPTWGDRGETQYF.

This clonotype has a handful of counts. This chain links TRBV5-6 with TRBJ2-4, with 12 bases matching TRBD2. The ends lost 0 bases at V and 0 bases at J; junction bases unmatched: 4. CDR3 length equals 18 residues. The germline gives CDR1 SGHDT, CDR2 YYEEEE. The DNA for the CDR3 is TGTGCCAGCAGCTTGGGACTAGCGGGGGCCCCAGCCAAAAACATTCAGTACTTC. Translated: CASSLGLAGAPAKNIQYF.

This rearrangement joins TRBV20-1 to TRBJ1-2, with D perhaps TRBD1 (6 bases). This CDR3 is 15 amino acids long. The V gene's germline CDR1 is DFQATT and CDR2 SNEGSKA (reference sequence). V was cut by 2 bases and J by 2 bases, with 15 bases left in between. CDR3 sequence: CSARRVLDRNYGYTF. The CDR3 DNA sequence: TGCAGTGCTAGACGAGTTCTGGACAGAAACTATGGCTACACCTTC.

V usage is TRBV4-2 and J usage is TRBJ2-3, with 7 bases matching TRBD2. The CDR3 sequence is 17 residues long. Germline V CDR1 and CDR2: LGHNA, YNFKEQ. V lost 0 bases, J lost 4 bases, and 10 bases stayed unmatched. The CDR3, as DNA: TGTGCCAGCAGCCAAGATGAGATTAGCGGGCCCTCAGATACGCAGTATTTT. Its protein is CASSQDEISGPSDTQYF.

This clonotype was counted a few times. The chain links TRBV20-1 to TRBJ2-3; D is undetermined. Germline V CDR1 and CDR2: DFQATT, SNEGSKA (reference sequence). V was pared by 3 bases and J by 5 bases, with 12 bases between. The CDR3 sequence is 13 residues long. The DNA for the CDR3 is TGCAGTGCTAGCATCGACTTGGGAGATACGCAGTATTTT. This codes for CSASIDLGDTQYF.

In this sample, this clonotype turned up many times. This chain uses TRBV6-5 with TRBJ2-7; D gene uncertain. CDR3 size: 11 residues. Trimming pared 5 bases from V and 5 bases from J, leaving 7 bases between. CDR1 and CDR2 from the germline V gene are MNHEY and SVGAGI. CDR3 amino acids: CASSTWNEQYF. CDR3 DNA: TGTGCCAGCAGTACCTGGAACGAGCAGTACTTC.